This T cell receptor (beta chain) was captured by sequencing in a study of blood T cell repertoires in COVID-19. Study-level background: From the United States, Italy and Spain came samples of acute and convalescent COVID-19.

Produced via immunoSEQ multiplex PCR; TCRdb's table is partial and in-frame only. The sample lists fewer than 300,000 clones, roughly 80% occurring once. The germline V gene has CDR1 DFQATT and CDR2 SNEGSKA (reference sequence). The CDR3 loop spans 14 amino acids. The J segment lost 2 bases and the V segment lost 3 bases, leaving 6 bases of the junction unmatched. The rearrangement joins TRBV20-1 to TRBJ1-1, with 7 positions matching TRBD1. The sample was peripheral blood. The clonotype was recovered from a woman aged 70 to 79 with active or convalescent COVID-19. DNA for the CDR3: TGCAGTGCTAGTTATTGGGACAGAAACACTGAAGCTTTCTTT. As protein: CSASYWDRNTEAFF.